This T cell receptor beta chain derives from a study of T cells in Graves' hyperthyroidism and ophthalmopathy. Study-wide findings and caveats: A model using 13 V-J features told ophthalmopathy apart from stable hyperthyroidism. A median 6.5 months before onset, the model predicted ophthalmopathy.

This clonotype was seen a few times. Its antigen is undetermined. RNA transcripts provided the source from which TCR beta CDR3 regions were amplified. TCR CDR3 regions were first amplified by RT-PCR with HTBI primers. One entry per CDR3 protein, called by TCRdb with MiXCR from the multiplex PCR reads. The sample records fewer than 600,000 distinct CDR3 sequences, approximately 15% being singletons. The CDR3 runs 14 residues. The germline V gene has CDR1 SGHTA and CDR2 FQGNSA. The junction had 10 bases not matched to a gene; V was cut back by 5 bases and J by 9 bases. On the basis of clinical symptoms, serum thyroxine and TRAb, thyroid ultrasound and orbital computed tomography, diagnoses were made.

The genes are TRBV7-2 and TRBJ2-4, with 7 bases aligning to TRBD1. The clonotype was recovered from a woman aged 18-30 years with Graves' hyperthyroidism. The sample consisted of blood. CDR3: CASSPDRVQGIQYF. The CDR3 nucleotides read TGTGCCAGCAGCCCAGACAGGGTGCAAGGCATTCAGTACTTC.